What follows is one TCR beta chain and its context. Sequenced by immunoSEQ multiplex PCR; TCRdb stores in-frame clones only, minus some. This sample has roughly 180,000 clones, with less than 85% found just once. The CDR3 sequence is 15 residues long. CDR1 and CDR2 (germline): MNHNY, SVGAGI (reference sequence). Trimming at V came to 6 bases and at J to 1 base, leaving 6 bases not matched to a gene. This sample was taken from a study of blood T cell repertoires in COVID-19. Study in general: Sources were T cells, B-cell-depleted T cells, or PBMCs; the material itself was cDNA or gDNA.

The clonotype comes from an older woman with COVID-19, enrolled during active disease. The specimen sequenced was peripheral blood. The chain is built from TRBV6-6 and TRBJ2-3; TRBD2 matches at 8 bases. The CDR3 loop reads CASSRPGGGTDTQYF. The DNA for the CDR3 is TGTGCCAGCAGCCGTCCGGGGGGGGGCACAGATACGCAGTATTTT.